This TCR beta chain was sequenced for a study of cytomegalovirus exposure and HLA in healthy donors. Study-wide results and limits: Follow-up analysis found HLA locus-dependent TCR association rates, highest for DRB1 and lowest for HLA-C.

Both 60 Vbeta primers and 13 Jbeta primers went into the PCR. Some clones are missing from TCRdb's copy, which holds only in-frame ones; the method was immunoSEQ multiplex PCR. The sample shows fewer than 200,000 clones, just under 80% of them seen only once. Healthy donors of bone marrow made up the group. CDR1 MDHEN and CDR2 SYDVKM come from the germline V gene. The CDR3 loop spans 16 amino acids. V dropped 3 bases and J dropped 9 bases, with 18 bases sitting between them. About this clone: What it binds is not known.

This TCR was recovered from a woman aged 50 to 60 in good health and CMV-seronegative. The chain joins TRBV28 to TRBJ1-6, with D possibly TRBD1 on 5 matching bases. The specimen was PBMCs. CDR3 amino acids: CASSLQGPFIFSPLHF. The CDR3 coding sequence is TGTGCCAGCAGTTTGCAGGGCCCCTTCATTTTTTCACCCCTCCACTTT.